The sequence of this T cell receptor beta chain was determined in a study of cytomegalovirus exposure and HLA in healthy donors. A multiplex PCR was run with 60 Vbeta primers and 13 Jbeta primers. Here immunoSEQ multiplex PCR was the method, and the copy in TCRdb shows in-frame clones only, minus some. Of some 140,000 clones listed, around 63% are singletons. The V gene's germline CDR1 is SGHRS and CDR2 YFSETQ. The CDR3 is 14 residues long. V was cut by 0 bases and J by 4 bases, with 11 bases left in between. Of note for this clone: Other DNA sequences in the sample encode the same CDR3.

This chain links TRBV5-1 with TRBJ2-7; D possibly corresponds to TRBD1 (7 bases). The sample taken for sequencing was PBMCs. The clonotype comes from a human donor in good health. The DNA of the CDR3 is TGCGCCAGCAGCTTGGGCCAGGGGGGATACGAGCAGTACTTC. It codes for CASSLGQGGYEQYF. The whole variable domain, remainder taken from reference TRBV5-1 and TRBJ2-7, is KAGVTQTPRYLIKTRGQQVTLSCSPISGHRSVSWYQQTPGQGLQFLFEYFSETQRNKGNFPGRFSGRQFSNSRSEMNVSTLELGDSALYLCASSLGQGGYEQYFGPGTRLTVT.